The T cell receptor (beta chain) described here comes from a study of T cell changes during pregnancy in multiple sclerosis. Clones were sequenced by immunoSEQ multiplex PCR, and TCRdb holds only the in-frame ones, with some missing. The sample records about 36,000 clones, approximately 93% being singletons. The CDR3 length is 17 residues. With 7 bases clipped from V and 4 bases from J, the junction kept 17 bases outside the gene matches. CDR1 is SGHVS, CDR2 FQNEAQ, per germline. Sequences were derived from CD4+ T cells from peripheral blood mononuclear cells, sampled in the first trimester of pregnancy. This TCR was recovered from a female donor with multiple sclerosis, enrolled in a pregnancy study. The V gene is TRBV7-8, the J gene TRBJ2-3; 7 bases agree with TRBD2. The CDR3 region is CASNPREARSSADTQYF. DNA of the CDR3: TGTGCCAGCAACCCCCGGGAGGCGCGGTCAAGCGCAGATACGCAGTATTTT.